This T cell receptor (beta chain) was found in a study of CD8 T cells in Susac syndrome. With V trimmed by 5 bases and J by 0 bases, 3 bases remained unmatched. CDR1 and CDR2 from the germline V gene are MNHEY and SVGAGI. The length of the CDR3 is 14 residues. After extraction with the RNeasy kit, roughly 0.5 to 1 ug of the RNA was reverse transcribed using random hexamers. The amplification used immunoSEQ multiplex PCR on TCR beta CDR3; it spanned 54 Vbeta and 13 Jbeta. TCRdb itself ran the immunoSEQ multiplex PCR reads through MiXCR, one entry per CDR3 protein. The sample has hundreds of thousands of distinct CDR3 sequences; 90% to 95% are singletons. The CD8+ and CD4+ T cells were negatively isolated, with the TEMRA cells enriched by FACS.

The V and J genes are TRBV6-5 and TRBJ2-7; the match to TRBD1 covers 8 bases. Sequencing was performed on CD4+ T cells from PBMCs. This TCR was recovered from a human donor with multiple sclerosis. The DNA for the CDR3 is TGTGCCAGCAGTATGGACAGGGTCTCCTACGAGCAGTACTTC. Protein product: CASSMDRVSYEQYF.